The rows below give T cell receptor beta chains drawn from one sample of a study of OX40 agonist ivuxolimab in advanced cancers. Method: immunoSEQ multiplex PCR; TCRdb's copy keeps in-frame clones and lacks some. The table lists some 77,000 clones, 80% to 95% of them singletons, with over 6.5% in the top ten. The sample in question was CD4+ or CD8+ T cells sorted from blood, obtained in a trial of the OX40 agonist ivuxolimab. These receptor sequences come from an adult with an advanced solid tumor such as melanoma, head and neck, liver or kidney cancer. CDR3s include the opening cysteine and the closing phenylalanine or tryptophan. The order of the fields is V gene, J gene, clone size, D gene, CDR3 protein, CDR3 DNA. A D gene is named only where the DNA matches it firmly. A clone size is listed for some rows: how often the clone was seen (once, few, many), or a class if it is expanded.

>TRBV5-1|TRBJ1-2|-|TRBD1
CASSLGRGRDYGYTF
TGCGCCAGCAGCTTGGGGAGGGGGCGCGACTATGGCTACACCTTC
>TRBV4-3|TRBJ1-1|-|-
CASSQKAGVEAFF
TGCGCCAGCAGCCAGAAGGCAGGGGTTGAAGCTTTCTTT
>TRBV27|TRBJ2-7|-|-
CASSAPGLTYEQYF
TGTGCCAGCAGTGCCCCGGGACTTACCTACGAGCAGTACTTC
>TRBV4-1|TRBJ1-2|-|-
CASSQDPQYGYTF
TGCGCCAGCAGCCAAGACCCCCAGTATGGCTACACCTTC
>TRBV6-7|TRBJ2-7|-|TRBD1
CASSSPGTEYEQYF
TGTGCCAGCAGTTCACCCGGGACAGAGTACGAGCAGTACTTC
>TRBV5-6|TRBJ2-5|-|-
CASSFPDYQETQYF
TGTGCCAGCAGCTTTCCGGACTACCAAGAGACCCAGTACTTC
>TRBV29-1|TRBJ1-1|-|-
CSVEEGTEAFF
TGCAGCGTTGAGGAGGGCACTGAAGCTTTCTTT
>TRBV7-8|TRBJ1-1|-|-
CASSPEGEGDTEAFF
TGTGCCAGCAGTCCAGAAGGGGAAGGGGACACTGAAGCTTTCTTT
>TRBV6-1|TRBJ2-7|-|-
CASSEFGGTLYEQYF
TGTGCCAGCAGTGAATTTGGGGGGACACTCTACGAGCAGTACTTC
>TRBV4-1|TRBJ2-7|-|TRBD1
CASSHLGQELTYEQYF
TGCGCCAGCAGCCATTTAGGACAGGAATTAACCTACGAGCAGTACTTC
>TRBV29-1|TRBJ2-3|once|TRBD2
CSVVGLAVDTQYF
TGCAGCGTTGTGGGACTAGCCGTAGATACGCAGTATTTT
>TRBV7-2|TRBJ2-7|-|TRBD2
CASSFGLAGGLPYEQYF
TGTGCCAGCAGCTTCGGACTAGCGGGGGGGCTCCCCTACGAGCAGTACTTC
>TRBV7-9|TRBJ2-3|-|TRBD2
CASSLAASGTYDTQYF
TGTGCCAGCAGCTTAGCAGCTAGCGGGACCTACGATACGCAGTATTTT
>TRBV2|TRBJ2-7|-|TRBD1
CATLGQASSYEQYF
TGTGCCACCCTGGGACAGGCTAGCTCCTACGAGCAGTACTTC
>TRBV5-6|TRBJ2-1|-|-
CASSLVGGEQFF
TGTGCCAGCAGCTTGGTAGGGGGGGAGCAGTTCTTC
>TRBV7-8|TRBJ2-7|-|-
CASSPMQGGYEQYF
TGTGCCAGCAGCCCAATGCAGGGGGGCTACGAGCAGTACTTC
>TRBV9|TRBJ2-1|few|-
CASSDLDISSYNEQFF
TGTGCCAGCAGCGACCTGGACATAAGCTCCTACAATGAGCAGTTCTTC
>TRBV9|TRBJ2-1|-|TRBD1
CASSGRDRGLGEQFF
TGTGCCAGCAGCGGTCGGGACAGGGGTTTGGGTGAGCAGTTCTTC
>TRBV30|TRBJ2-1|-|TRBD2
CAWSVTGGPMNEQFF
TGTGCCTGGAGTGTTACGGGGGGGCCGATGAATGAGCAGTTCTTC
>TRBV5-1|TRBJ2-7|-|TRBD2
CASSLTPAGNEQYF
TGCGCCAGCAGCTTGACGCCAGCGGGAAACGAGCAGTACTTC
>TRBV21-1|TRBJ1-2|-|-
CASSFLLRRDRGWGYTF
TGTGCCAGCAGCTTCCTTTTGCGCCGGGACAGGGGGTGGGGCTACACCTTC
>TRBV7-2|TRBJ2-7|-|-
CASSAMAGGAYEQYF
TGTGCCAGCAGCGCGATGGCGGGTGGGGCGTACGAGCAGTACTTC
>TRBV21-1|TRBJ2-2|-|-
CASSTYTAKANTGELFF
TGTGCCAGCAGCACTTACACAGCAAAAGCGAACACCGGGGAGCTGTTTTTT
>TRBV9|TRBJ2-7|-|TRBD2
CASSVYSGDSYEQYF
TGTGCCAGCAGCGTCTATAGCGGGGACTCCTACGAGCAGTACTTC
>TRBV4-1|TRBJ2-1|-|TRBD2
CASSPGGSYNEQFF
TGCGCCAGCAGCCCGGGGGGCTCCTACAATGAGCAGTTCTTC
>TRBV10-3|TRBJ2-1|-|-
CAAWTYNEQFF
TGTGCCGCCTGGACGTACAATGAGCAGTTCTTC
>TRBV7-9|TRBJ1-6|-|-
CASSPFPDYLSDSPLHF
TGTGCCAGCAGCCCCTTCCCAGACTACCTATCGGATTCACCCCTCCACTTT
>TRBV29-1|TRBJ1-2|-|-
CSAVIANYGYTF
TGCAGCGCCGTGATAGCTAACTATGGCTACACCTTC
>TRBV11-2|TRBJ1-1|-|-
CASSLGENTEAFF
TGTGCCAGCAGCTTGGGGGAGAACACTGAAGCTTTCTTT
>TRBV6-1|TRBJ2-1|-|TRBD2
CASSERAGGPHEQFF
TGTGCCAGCAGTGAACGAGCGGGGGGGCCCCATGAGCAGTTCTTC
>TRBV5-1|TRBJ2-1|-|TRBD2
CASTSGGADYNEQFF
TGCGCCAGTACTAGCGGGGGGGCGGACTACAATGAGCAGTTCTTC
>TRBV11-2|TRBJ2-5|-|-
CASSETGSQETQYF
TGTGCCAGCAGCGAGACTGGGTCCCAAGAGACCCAGTACTTC
>TRBV6-5|TRBJ2-7|-|-
CASSLRDNEQYF
TGTGCCAGCAGCCTCCGGGACAACGAGCAGTACTTC
>TRBV7-8|TRBJ2-3|-|TRBD2
CASSSGTSFADTQYF
TGTGCCAGCAGCTCCGGGACTAGTTTTGCAGATACGCAGTATTTT
>TRBV7-8|TRBJ1-2|-|TRBD1
CASSPGTDANYGYTF
TGTGCCAGCAGCCCTGGGACAGATGCTAACTATGGCTACACCTTC
>TRBV27|TRBJ2-1|-|-
CASSLSSAGNEQFF
TGTGCCAGCAGTTTATCTTCGGCAGGCAATGAGCAGTTCTTC
>TRBV11-2|TRBJ2-7|-|-
CASSLAPGDTYEQYF
TGTGCCAGCAGCTTAGCGCCAGGGGACACCTACGAGCAGTACTTC
>TRBV9|TRBJ2-7|-|-
CASSPETGYSYEQYF
TGTGCCAGCAGCCCGGAGACAGGATACTCCTACGAGCAGTACTTC
>TRBV5-1|TRBJ2-5|once|TRBD2
CASSAGLAGATQETQYF
TGCGCCAGCAGCGCTGGACTAGCGGGGGCAACCCAAGAGACCCAGTACTTC
>TRBV19|TRBJ2-3|-|TRBD1
CASSTGGAVDTQYF
TGTGCCAGTAGTACAGGGGGCGCGGTAGATACGCAGTATTTT
>TRBV10-3|TRBJ2-7|-|-
CAISESTKTPYEQYF
TGTGCCATCAGTGAGTCGACCAAAACCCCCTACGAGCAGTACTTC
>TRBV9|TRBJ1-3|once|-
CASSTQTGGSGNTIYF
TGTGCCAGCAGCACCCAGACCGGGGGATCTGGAAACACCATATATTTT
>TRBV6-5|TRBJ1-1|-|-
CASSYSMTTEAFF
TGTGCCAGCAGTTACTCGATGACCACTGAAGCTTTCTTT
>TRBV13|TRBJ2-5|-|TRBD2
CASSSQRGGLSWQETQYF
TGTGCCAGCAGCTCCCAGCGGGGGGGCCTCTCGTGGCAAGAGACCCAGTACTTC
>TRBV7-6|TRBJ2-5|once|-
CASSLSYRGQGYQETQYF
TGTGCCAGCAGCTTAAGTTACCGGGGGCAGGGGTACCAAGAGACCCAGTACTTC
>TRBV6-6|TRBJ2-7|-|-
CASSYFKEGHYEQYF
TGTGCCAGCAGTTACTTTAAGGAGGGGCATTACGAGCAGTACTTC
>TRBV4-1|TRBJ2-7|-|-
CASSQEWGEQYF
TGCGCCAGCAGCCAAGAGTGGGGGGAGCAGTACTTC
>TRBV21-1|TRBJ2-7|-|-
CASSRGTGGYYEQYF
TGTGCCAGCAGCAGGGGGACAGGGGGATACTACGAGCAGTACTTC
>TRBV7-9|TRBJ1-5|-|-
CASSLTGANQPQHF
TGTGCCAGCAGCCTGACAGGAGCAAATCAGCCCCAGCATTTT
>TRBV18|TRBJ1-5|-|TRBD1
CASSRPRQGGQPQHF
TGTGCCAGCTCACGACCGCGACAGGGTGGACAGCCCCAGCATTTT
>TRBV5-6|TRBJ2-7|-|-
CASLTWGAYEQYF
TGTGCCAGCCTGACCTGGGGGGCCTACGAGCAGTACTTC
>TRBV4-1|TRBJ2-7|-|-
CASSQHAHGTYEQYF
TGCGCCAGCAGCCAACACGCCCACGGGACCTACGAGCAGTACTTC
>TRBV7-2|TRBJ2-7|-|-
CASSRGEGRVYEQYF
TGTGCCAGCAGCCGCGGCGAGGGCAGAGTCTACGAGCAGTACTTC
>TRBV7-9|TRBJ2-7|-|TRBD2
CASSLGLADSYEQYF
TGTGCCAGCAGCTTGGGACTAGCGGACTCCTACGAGCAGTACTTC
>TRBV27|TRBJ2-7|-|TRBD1
CASSFLPGQAANEQYF
TGTGCCAGCAGTTTCCTACCGGGACAGGCGGCGAACGAGCAGTACTTC
>TRBV7-9|TRBJ2-7|-|TRBD2
CASSHLAGGDEQYF
TGTGCCAGCAGCCATCTAGCGGGGGGCGACGAGCAGTACTTC
>TRBV7-8|TRBJ2-3|-|-
CASSSGGGTDTQYF
TGTGCCAGCAGCTCGGGCGGGGGCACAGATACGCAGTATTTT